What follows are 16 T cell receptor beta chains derived from one specimen sequenced in a study of cytomegalovirus exposure and HLA in healthy donors. Primers included in the PCR were 60 Vbeta and 13 Jbeta primers. The assay was immunoSEQ multiplex PCR, and TCRdb's table has in-frame clones only and misses some. The data show over 100,000 clones, around 77% seen once. Sample: PBMCs. The receptors come from a male donor in good health and CMV-seropositive.

This clone was seen only once. The chain combines TRBV19 with TRBJ1-1, with D perhaps TRBD1 (5 bases). Germline-derived CDR1 and CDR2 are LNHDA and SQIVND (reference sequence). This CDR3 region has 15 residues. Trimming removed 6 bases from V and 6 bases from J, with 20 bases in between. DNA of the CDR3: TGTGCCAGTAGAACCGGGGGGTCTGCTTCTTCTGAAGCTTTCTTT. This translates into CASRTGGSASSEAFF.

This rearrangement joins TRBV5-4 to TRBJ2-6, with D possibly matching TRBD1 (6 bases). Deletions cut 0 bases from V and 0 bases from J, with 10 bases between. CDR1 and CDR2 from the germline V gene are SGHNT and YYREEE (reference sequence). This CDR3 spans 17 amino acids. CDR3 in amino acids: CASSLGGPGSGANVLTF. The CDR3 DNA reads as TGTGCCAGCAGCTTGGGGGGGCCCGGCTCTGGGGCCAACGTCCTGACTTTC.

The chain's CDR3 is CASSERSSGMNTGELFF. CDR3 nucleotides: TGTGCCAGCAGTGAAAGGTCTAGCGGGATGAACACCGGGGAGCTGTTTTTT. V gene TRBV2 combines with J gene TRBJ2-2; 9 positions agree with TRBD2. The CDR3 contains 17 residues. The V gene's germline CDR1 is SNHLY and CDR2 FYNNEI. V lost 2 bases and J lost 1; bases outside the gene matches: 5.

The CDR3 reads CASSLEQGDVYTF. DNA of the CDR3: TGCGCCAGCAGCTTGGAACAGGGTGATGTCTACACCTTC. The chain has TRBV5-1 and TRBJ1-2; the D gene is possibly TRBD1 (6 bases). Germline V gene sequence: CDR1 SGHRS, CDR2 YFSETQ. The CDR3 runs 13 residues. V lost 0 bases and J 10 bases, leaving 13 bases between the germline ends.

In nucleotides, the CDR3 is TGTGCCAGCAGTTTAAAGCCGAATTACTCTGGAAACACCATATATTTT. It yields the protein CASSLKPNYSGNTIYF. The chain recombines TRBV6-5 with TRBJ1-3; D is unresolved. The CDR3 loop spans 16 amino acids. V lost 4 bases, J lost 0 bases, and 13 bases lay in between. From germline, CDR1 is MNHEY and CDR2 SVGAGI.

This sequence joins TRBV5-1 and TRBJ1-1; 7 nucleotides agree with TRBD1. Germline V gene sequence: CDR1 SGHRS, CDR2 YFSETQ. The CDR3 sequence is 16 residues long. With V trimmed by 0 bases and J by 1 base, 6 bases remained unmatched. CDR3 in DNA: TGCGCCAGCAGCTTGGATTGGGGACAGCCGAACACTGAAGCTTTCTTT. Its protein product is CASSLDWGQPNTEAFF.

V gene TRBV5-4 combines with J gene TRBJ1-1, with TRBD1 matching 9 bases. The V and J ends lost 4 bases and 6 bases, in that order; junction bases with no gene match: 10. The CDR3 is made up of 15 amino acids. Germline CDR1 SGHNT, CDR2 YYREEE (reference sequence). The CDR3: CASSTGGTGLAEAFF. The CDR3 nucleotides are TGTGCCAGCAGCACAGGGGGGACAGGGCTCGCTGAAGCTTTCTTT.

V and J are TRBV15 and TRBJ2-1, with 8 bases that match TRBD2. Trimming took 6 bases from V and 8 from J; bases not matched to a gene: 9. This CDR3 is 14 amino acids long. Germline CDR1 reads LNHNV; CDR2 reads YYDKDF (reference sequence). The CDR3 DNA reads as TGTGCCACCAGTTGGGGACTAGAAGGCTATGAGCAGTTCTTC. Amino acids: CATSWGLEGYEQFF.

The V and J genes are TRBV28 and TRBJ2-1; D possibly corresponds to TRBD2 (6 bases). The ends were cut back, 3 bases at V and 1 base at J, with 19 bases in the middle. Germline V gene data show CDR1 as MDHEN and CDR2 as SYDVKM. The length of the CDR3 is 18 residues. CDR3 region: CASSFSHQGAGSYNEQFF. In DNA form, the CDR3 reads TGTGCCAGCAGTTTCTCCCACCAAGGGGCGGGATCCTACAATGAGCAGTTCTTC.

The gene calls are TRBV2 and TRBJ2-5; 10 nucleotides agree with TRBD1. The V and J ends lost 6 bases and 3 bases, in that order; junction bases with no gene match: 10. This CDR3 contains 16 residues. Per the germline V gene, CDR1 is SNHLY and CDR2 is FYNNEI. The CDR3 nucleotides read TGTGCCAGCAGAATCGGACAGGGGGAAATTAAAGAGACCCAGTACTTC. Translating gives CASRIGQGEIKETQYF.

The chain recombines TRBV7-8 with TRBJ2-7; no definite D call. CDR3 length equals 12 residues. The germline gives CDR1 SGHVS, CDR2 FQNEAQ. Between the trimmed V and J ends, which lost 4 bases and 0 bases, there was a span of 4 bases. The CDR3 loop is CASSWSSYEQYF. For the CDR3, the DNA is TGTGCCAGCAGCTGGAGCTCCTACGAGCAGTACTTC.

Remarks on this clone: A read error may produce the germline difference seen at one junction end. V gene TRBV7-9 combines with J gene TRBJ2-3; 14 bases line up with TRBD2. The germline V gene encodes CDR1 SEHNR and CDR2 FQNEAQ (reference sequence). This CDR3 region has 18 residues. The CDR3 DNA follows: TGTTCCAGCAGCGCACCTTTGGGACTAGCGGGGGGCACAGATACGCAGTATTTT. It encodes CSSSAPLGLAGGTDTQYF.

The genes are TRBV14 and TRBJ2-5, with D perhaps matching TRBD1 (6 bases). Germline CDR1 reads SGHDN; CDR2 reads FVKESK. V was shortened by 4 bases and J by 0 bases, with 12 bases between the two germline ends. The CDR3 totals 15 residues. The CDR3 DNA reads as TGTGCCAGCAGCCCTCTTGGACAGAACCAAGAGACCCAGTACTTC. Translated: CASSPLGQNQETQYF.

The gene calls are TRBV11-2 and TRBJ2-7; D perhaps matches TRBD2 (7 bases). Germline loops: CDR1 SGHAT, CDR2 FQNNGV. The CDR3 sequence is 15 residues long. Trimming removed 1 base at V and 6 bases at J, with 16 bases between. The CDR3 spells CASSLVGGAFGEQYF. For the CDR3, the DNA is TGTGCCAGCAGCTTAGTGGGGGGGGCTTTTGGCGAGCAGTACTTC.

The V gene is TRBV15, the J gene TRBJ1-1; D not certain. Trimming removed 6 bases from V and 3 bases from J, with 17 bases in between. Germline CDR1 is LNHNV and CDR2 is YYDKDF (reference sequence). This CDR3 has 15 amino acids. This chain's CDR3 is CATRVGNPEDTEAFF. In DNA, the CDR3 is TGTGCCACCAGGGTAGGGAACCCGGAGGACACTGAAGCTTTCTTT. The whole variable domain, remainder taken from reference TRBV15 and TRBJ1-1, is DAMVIQNPRYQVTQFGKPVTLSCSQTLNHNVMYWYQQKSSQAPKLLFHYYDKDFNNEADTPDNFQSRRPNTSFCFLDIRSPGLGDTAMYLCATRVGNPEDTEAFFGQGTRLTVV.

This clone was counted ten times or more. The CDR3 bases are TGTGCCAGCCCACAACCCCAGGACGGGGAGCTGTTTTTT. The encoded protein is CASPQPQDGELFF. V gene TRBV18 combines with J gene TRBJ2-2, with D uncertain. The CDR3 has 13 residues. With 8 bases removed from V and 7 bases from J, the gap between germline ends came to 14 bases. Germline V gene lookup returns CDR1 KGHSH and CDR2 LQKENI.